These 6 T cell receptor beta chains were sequenced from one sample in a study of T cell responses to AZD1222 COVID-19 vaccine. Measured with immunoSEQ multiplex PCR; TCRdb has only the in-frame clones, and not every one. The sample lists about 150,000 clones, around 90% occurring once. The starting material was peripheral blood, obtained 28 days after the second AZD1222 dose. The receptors were gathered from an adult who received the AZD1222 COVID-19 vaccine.

The rearrangement joins TRBV5-6 to TRBJ1-5; weak D call: TRBD1 (5 bases). This CDR3 is built from 16 residues. The V gene lost 3 bases and the J gene lost 3 bases, with 16 bases spanning the gap. The germline V gene has CDR1 SGHDT and CDR2 YYEEEE. The CDR3 loop reads CASSSYGGRDNQPQHF. The CDR3 nucleotides are TGTGCCAGCAGCTCCTATGGCGGCAGGGACAATCAGCCCCAGCATTTT.

The chain uses TRBV30 and TRBJ2-7, with D possibly TRBD1 on 6 matching bases. V lost 0 bases and J lost 2, with 14 bases in between. CDR1 and CDR2 (germline): GTSNPN, SVGIG (reference sequence). The CDR3 is 15 amino acids. The CDR3 bases are TGTGCCTGGAGTGTCCGCGGACAGTCGGCCTACGAGCAGTACTTC. It yields the protein CAWSVRGQSAYEQYF.

J is TRBJ1-2 and V is TRBV11-2; the D is unclear. The CDR3 covers 13 residues. Trimming pared 7 bases from V and 8 bases from J, leaving 17 bases between. Germline V lookup: CDR1 SGHAT, CDR2 FQNNGV. CDR3 coding DNA: TGTGCCAGCACCCTGTCGGAGGCCGGCGGCTACACCTTC. This encodes CASTLSEAGGYTF.

This clone came up once. This chain connects TRBV5-5 to TRBJ2-2; D may correspond to TRBD1 or TRBD2 (5 bases each). CDR3 length: 19 amino acids. Trimming took off 3 bases at V and 5 bases at J, with 26 bases between the two ends. Germline CDR1 and CDR2: SGHKS and YYEKEE (reference sequence). The CDR3 is CASSYDGTDFFWGTGELFF. CDR3 bases: TGTGCCAGCAGCTACGACGGGACGGATTTTTTTTGGGGAACCGGGGAGCTGTTTTTT.

The chain employs TRBV5-1 and TRBJ2-5; D might be TRBD1 (5 bases). CDR1 is SGHRS, CDR2 YFSETQ, per germline. The CDR3 totals 14 residues. V dropped 2 bases and J dropped 5 bases, with 13 bases sitting between them. CDR3 sequence: CASSFEQGWETQYF. In DNA, the CDR3 is TGCGCCAGCAGCTTTGAGCAGGGTTGGGAGACCCAGTACTTC.

The chain recombines TRBV4-1 with TRBJ1-1; TRBD1 agrees at 7 bases. The CDR3 sequence is 14 residues long. The J segment lost 5 bases and the V segment lost 2 bases, leaving 5 bases of the junction unmatched. Germline CDR1 reads MGHRA; CDR2 reads YSYEKL. CDR3 DNA sequence: TGCGCCAGCAGCCAACCGACAGGGCGGACTGAAGCTTTCTTT. Its translation: CASSQPTGRTEAFF.